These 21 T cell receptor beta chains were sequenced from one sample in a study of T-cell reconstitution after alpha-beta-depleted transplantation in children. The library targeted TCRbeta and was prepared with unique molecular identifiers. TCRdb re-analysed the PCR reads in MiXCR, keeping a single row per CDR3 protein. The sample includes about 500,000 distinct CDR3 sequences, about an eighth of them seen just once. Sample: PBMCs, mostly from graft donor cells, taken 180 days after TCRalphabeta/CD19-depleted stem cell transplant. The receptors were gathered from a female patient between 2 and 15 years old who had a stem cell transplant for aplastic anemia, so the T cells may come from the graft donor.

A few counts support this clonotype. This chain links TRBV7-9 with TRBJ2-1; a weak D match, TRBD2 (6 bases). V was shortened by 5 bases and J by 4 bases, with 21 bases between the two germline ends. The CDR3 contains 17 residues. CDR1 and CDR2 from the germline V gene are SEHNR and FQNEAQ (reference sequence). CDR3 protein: CASSPQQRAGLYNEQFF. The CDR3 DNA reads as TGTGCCAGCAGCCCCCAGCAGCGGGCGGGGCTATACAATGAGCAGTTCTTC.

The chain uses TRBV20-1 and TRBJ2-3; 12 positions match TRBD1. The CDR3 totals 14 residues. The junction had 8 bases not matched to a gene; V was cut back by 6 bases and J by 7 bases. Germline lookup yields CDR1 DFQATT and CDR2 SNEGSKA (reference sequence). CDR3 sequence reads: CSAQRDRGPNTQYF. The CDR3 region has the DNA TGCAGTGCGCAGCGGGACAGGGGGCCTAATACGCAGTATTTT.

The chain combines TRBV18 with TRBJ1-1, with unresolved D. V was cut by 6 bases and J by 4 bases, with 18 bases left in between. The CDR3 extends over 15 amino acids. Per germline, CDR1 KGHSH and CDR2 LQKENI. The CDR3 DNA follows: TGTGCCAGCTCCCCCCTGGGGTGGGGAGGCACTGAAGCTTTCTTT. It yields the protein CASSPLGWGGTEAFF.

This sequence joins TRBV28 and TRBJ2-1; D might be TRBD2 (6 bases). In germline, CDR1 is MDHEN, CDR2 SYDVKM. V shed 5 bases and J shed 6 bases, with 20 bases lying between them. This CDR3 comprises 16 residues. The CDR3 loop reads CASSPLAMATGNEQFF. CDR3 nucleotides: TGTGCCAGCAGTCCGCTAGCGATGGCGACGGGCAATGAGCAGTTCTTC. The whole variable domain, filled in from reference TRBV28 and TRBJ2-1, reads DVKVTQSSRYLVKRTGEKVFLECVQDMDHENMFWYRQDPGLGLRLIYFSYDVKMKEKGDIPEGYSVSREKKERFSLILESASTNQTSMYLCASSPLAMATGNEQFFGPGTRLTVL.

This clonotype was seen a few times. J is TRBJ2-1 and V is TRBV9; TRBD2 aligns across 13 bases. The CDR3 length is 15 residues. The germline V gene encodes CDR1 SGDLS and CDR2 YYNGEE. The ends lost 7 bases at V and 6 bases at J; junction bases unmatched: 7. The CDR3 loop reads CASGTGTSGINEQFF. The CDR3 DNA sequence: TGTGCCAGCGGAACCGGGACTAGCGGGATCAATGAGCAGTTCTTC.

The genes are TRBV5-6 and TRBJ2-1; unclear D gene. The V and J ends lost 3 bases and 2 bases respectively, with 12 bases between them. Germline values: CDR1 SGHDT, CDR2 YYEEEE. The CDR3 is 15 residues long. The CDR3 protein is CASSSRLETYNEQFF. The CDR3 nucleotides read TGTGCCAGCAGCTCCCGCTTAGAAACCTACAATGAGCAGTTCTTC. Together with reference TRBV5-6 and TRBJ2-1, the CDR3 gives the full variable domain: DAGVTQSPTHLIKTRGQQVTLRCSPKSGHDTVSWYQQALGQGPQFIFQYYEEEERQRGNFPDRFSGHQFPNYSSELNVNALLLGDSALYLCASSSRLETYNEQFFGPGTRLTVL.

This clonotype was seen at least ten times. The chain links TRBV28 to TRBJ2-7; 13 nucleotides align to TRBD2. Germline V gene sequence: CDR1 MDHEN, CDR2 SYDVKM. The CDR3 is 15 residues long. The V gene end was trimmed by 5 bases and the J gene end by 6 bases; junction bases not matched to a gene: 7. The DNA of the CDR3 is TGTGCCAGCAGTAAAGGACTAGCGGGAGTCAGCGAGCAGTACGTC. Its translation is CASSKGLAGVSEQYV.

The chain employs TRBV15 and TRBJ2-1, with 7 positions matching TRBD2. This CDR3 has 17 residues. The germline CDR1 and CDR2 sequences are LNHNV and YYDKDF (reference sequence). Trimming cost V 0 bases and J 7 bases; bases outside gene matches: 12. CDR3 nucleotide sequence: TGTGCCACCAGCAGAGATAAGAGGGGAGGGACTTGGAATGAGCAGTTCTTC. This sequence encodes CATSRDKRGGTWNEQFF.

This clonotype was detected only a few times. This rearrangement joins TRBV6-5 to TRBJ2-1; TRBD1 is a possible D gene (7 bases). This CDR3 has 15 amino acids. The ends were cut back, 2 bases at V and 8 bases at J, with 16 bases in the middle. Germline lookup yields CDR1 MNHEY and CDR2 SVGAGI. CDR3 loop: CASSYGGTAGYEQFF. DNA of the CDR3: TGTGCCAGCAGTTACGGAGGGACAGCGGGCTATGAGCAGTTCTTC.

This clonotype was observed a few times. CDR3 loop: CSASVLSNQPQHF. The CDR3 nucleotides are TGCAGTGCTAGCGTACTTAGCAATCAGCCCCAGCATTTT. V is TRBV20-1 and J is TRBJ1-5, with unresolved D. There are 13 residues in the CDR3. CDR1 is DFQATT and CDR2 is SNEGSKA in the germline V gene (reference sequence). The germline V and J ends were trimmed by 3 bases and 0 bases, with 6 bases remaining between them.

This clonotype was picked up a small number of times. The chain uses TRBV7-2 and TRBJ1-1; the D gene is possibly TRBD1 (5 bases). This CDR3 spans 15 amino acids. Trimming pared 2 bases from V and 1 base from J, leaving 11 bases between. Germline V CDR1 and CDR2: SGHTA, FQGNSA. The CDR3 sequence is CASSLQPGPNTEAFF. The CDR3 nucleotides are TGTGCCAGCAGCTTACAGCCAGGGCCGAACACTGAAGCTTTCTTT.

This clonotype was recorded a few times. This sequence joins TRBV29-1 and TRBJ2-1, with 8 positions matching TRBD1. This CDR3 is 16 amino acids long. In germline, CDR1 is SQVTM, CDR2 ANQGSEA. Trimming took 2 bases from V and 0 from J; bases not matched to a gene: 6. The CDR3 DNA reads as TGCAGCGTTGAACTGGGACAGGAGAGCTCCTACAATGAGCAGTTCTTC. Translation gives CSVELGQESSYNEQFF.

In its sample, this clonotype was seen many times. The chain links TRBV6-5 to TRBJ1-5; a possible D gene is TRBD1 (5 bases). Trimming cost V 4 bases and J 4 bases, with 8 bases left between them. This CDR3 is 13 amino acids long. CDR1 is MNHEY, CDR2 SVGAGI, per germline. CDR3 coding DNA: TGTGCCAGCAGTTGGGACCCTAATCAGCCCCAGCATTTT. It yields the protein CASSWDPNQPQHF.

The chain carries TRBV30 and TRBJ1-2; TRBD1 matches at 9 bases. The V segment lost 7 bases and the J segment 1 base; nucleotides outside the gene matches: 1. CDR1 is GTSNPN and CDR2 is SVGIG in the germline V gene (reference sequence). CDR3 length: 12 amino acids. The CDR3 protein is CALGQGNYGYTF. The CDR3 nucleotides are TGTGCCTTGGGACAGGGTAACTATGGCTACACCTTC.

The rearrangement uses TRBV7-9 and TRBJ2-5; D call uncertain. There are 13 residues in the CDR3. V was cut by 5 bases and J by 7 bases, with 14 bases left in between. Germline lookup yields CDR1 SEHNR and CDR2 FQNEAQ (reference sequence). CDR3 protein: CASSPRAWGTQYF. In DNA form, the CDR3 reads TGTGCCAGCAGCCCTCGTGCCTGGGGGACCCAGTACTTC.

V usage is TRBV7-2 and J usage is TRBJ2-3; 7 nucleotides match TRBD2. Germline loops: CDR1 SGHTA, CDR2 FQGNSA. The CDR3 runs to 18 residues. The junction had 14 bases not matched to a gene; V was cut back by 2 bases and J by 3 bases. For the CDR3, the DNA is TGTGCCAGCAGCTTACCGGTGGGGGAGGGCCGACGAACAGATACGCAGTATTTT. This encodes CASSLPVGEGRRTDTQYF.

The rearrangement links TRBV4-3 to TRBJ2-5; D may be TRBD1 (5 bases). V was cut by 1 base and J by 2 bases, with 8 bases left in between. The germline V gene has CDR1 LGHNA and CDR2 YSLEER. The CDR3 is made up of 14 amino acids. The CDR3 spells CASSQVHRQETQYF. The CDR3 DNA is TGCGCCAGCAGCCAAGTTCACAGGCAAGAGACCCAGTACTTC.

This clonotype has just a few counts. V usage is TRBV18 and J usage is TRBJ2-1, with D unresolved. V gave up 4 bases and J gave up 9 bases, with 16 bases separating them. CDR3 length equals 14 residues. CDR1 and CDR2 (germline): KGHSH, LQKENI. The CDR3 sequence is CASSQRTPRGEQFF. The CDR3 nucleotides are TGTGCCAGCTCACAACGGACCCCTCGTGGTGAGCAGTTCTTC.

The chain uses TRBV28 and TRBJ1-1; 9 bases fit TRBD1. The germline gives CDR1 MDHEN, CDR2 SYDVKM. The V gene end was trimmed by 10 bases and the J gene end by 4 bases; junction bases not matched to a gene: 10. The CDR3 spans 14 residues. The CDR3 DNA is TGTGCCATCCAGGGGGACAGGGTCGCCACTGAAGCTTTCTTT. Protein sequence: CAIQGDRVATEAFF.

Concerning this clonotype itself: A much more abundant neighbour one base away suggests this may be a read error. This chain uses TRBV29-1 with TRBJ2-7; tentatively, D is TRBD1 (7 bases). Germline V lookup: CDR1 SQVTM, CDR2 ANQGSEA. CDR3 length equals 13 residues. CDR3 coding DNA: TGCATCGTTGAAGTCAGGGGGGCCTACGAGCAGTACTTC. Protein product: CIVEVRGAYEQYF.

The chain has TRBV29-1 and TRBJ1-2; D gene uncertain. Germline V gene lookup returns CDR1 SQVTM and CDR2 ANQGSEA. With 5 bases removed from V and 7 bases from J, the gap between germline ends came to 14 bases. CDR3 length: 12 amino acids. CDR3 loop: CSVRHTRGGYTF. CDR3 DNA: TGCAGCGTTAGACACACCCGGGGTGGCTACACCTTC.